These 5 T cell receptor beta chains came from one sample sequenced in a study of T cell responses to AZD1222 COVID-19 vaccine. Assay used: immunoSEQ multiplex PCR; TCRdb lists only in-frame clones, some missing. The top ten hold roughly 3.1% of the sample, which has around 150,000 clones, around 90% seen once. This specimen consisted of peripheral blood, obtained 28 days after the second AZD1222 dose. These receptors were taken from an adult who received the AZD1222 COVID-19 vaccine.

As concerns this clone: The same CDR3 also results from other DNA sequences found in this sample. J is TRBJ1-5 and V is TRBV5-1; the match to TRBD1 covers 10 bases. Germline values: CDR1 SGHRS, CDR2 YFSETQ. After removal of 4 bases from V and 4 bases from J, the junction contained 2 bases not matched to a gene. This CDR3 is 14 amino acids long. CDR3 residues: CASSPGQGNQPQHF. The CDR3 DNA follows: TGCGCCAGCAGCCCGGGACAGGGGAATCAGCCCCAGCATTTT.

The CDR3 DNA sequence: TGCGCCAGCAGCTTGGAGGCGGGTTCCTACAATGAGCAGTTCTTC. Amino acids: CASSLEAGSYNEQFF. The chain employs TRBV5-1 and TRBJ2-1; weak D call: TRBD2 (5 bases). The CDR3 loop spans 15 amino acids. V lost 0 bases to trimming and J lost 1 base, with 8 bases between them. Germline V gene data show CDR1 as SGHRS and CDR2 as YFSETQ.

This chain links TRBV27 with TRBJ2-2; 10 nucleotides match TRBD2. Germline CDR1 and CDR2: MNHEY and SMNVEV (reference sequence). The CDR3 is 17 amino acids. J lost 3 bases, V lost 2 bases, and 6 bases had no gene match. The CDR3 region has the DNA TGTGCCAGCAGTTTAACCGCTCTAGCGGGAGACACCGGGGAGCTGTTTTTT. Protein: CASSLTALAGDTGELFF.

This sequence joins TRBV20-1 and TRBJ1-4, with a tentative D call TRBD1 (5 bases). This CDR3 region has 11 residues. The germline V and J ends were trimmed by 5 bases and 8 bases, with 9 bases remaining between them. Germline CDR1 DFQATT, CDR2 SNEGSKA (reference sequence). The chain's CDR3 is CSAPGTEKLFF. The DNA of the CDR3 is TGCAGTGCTCCGGGGACGGAAAAACTGTTTTTT.

Here the CDR3 reads CATSRGQGLDEQYF. The CDR3 DNA is TGTGCCACCAGCAGAGGACAGGGATTAGACGAGCAGTACTTC. The V gene is TRBV15, the J gene TRBJ2-7, with 7 bases lining up with TRBD1. Germline trimming cut 1 base from V and 5 bases from J; bases unmatched to any gene: 5. The CDR3 is made up of 14 amino acids. In germline, CDR1 is LNHNV, CDR2 YYDKDF (reference sequence). Full variable domain (remainder filled in from reference TRBV15 and TRBJ2-7): DAMVIQNPRYQVTQFGKPVTLSCSQTLNHNVMYWYQQKSSQAPKLLFHYYDKDFNNEADTPDNFQSRRPNTSFCFLDIRSPGLGDTAMYLCATSRGQGLDEQYFGPGTRLTVT.